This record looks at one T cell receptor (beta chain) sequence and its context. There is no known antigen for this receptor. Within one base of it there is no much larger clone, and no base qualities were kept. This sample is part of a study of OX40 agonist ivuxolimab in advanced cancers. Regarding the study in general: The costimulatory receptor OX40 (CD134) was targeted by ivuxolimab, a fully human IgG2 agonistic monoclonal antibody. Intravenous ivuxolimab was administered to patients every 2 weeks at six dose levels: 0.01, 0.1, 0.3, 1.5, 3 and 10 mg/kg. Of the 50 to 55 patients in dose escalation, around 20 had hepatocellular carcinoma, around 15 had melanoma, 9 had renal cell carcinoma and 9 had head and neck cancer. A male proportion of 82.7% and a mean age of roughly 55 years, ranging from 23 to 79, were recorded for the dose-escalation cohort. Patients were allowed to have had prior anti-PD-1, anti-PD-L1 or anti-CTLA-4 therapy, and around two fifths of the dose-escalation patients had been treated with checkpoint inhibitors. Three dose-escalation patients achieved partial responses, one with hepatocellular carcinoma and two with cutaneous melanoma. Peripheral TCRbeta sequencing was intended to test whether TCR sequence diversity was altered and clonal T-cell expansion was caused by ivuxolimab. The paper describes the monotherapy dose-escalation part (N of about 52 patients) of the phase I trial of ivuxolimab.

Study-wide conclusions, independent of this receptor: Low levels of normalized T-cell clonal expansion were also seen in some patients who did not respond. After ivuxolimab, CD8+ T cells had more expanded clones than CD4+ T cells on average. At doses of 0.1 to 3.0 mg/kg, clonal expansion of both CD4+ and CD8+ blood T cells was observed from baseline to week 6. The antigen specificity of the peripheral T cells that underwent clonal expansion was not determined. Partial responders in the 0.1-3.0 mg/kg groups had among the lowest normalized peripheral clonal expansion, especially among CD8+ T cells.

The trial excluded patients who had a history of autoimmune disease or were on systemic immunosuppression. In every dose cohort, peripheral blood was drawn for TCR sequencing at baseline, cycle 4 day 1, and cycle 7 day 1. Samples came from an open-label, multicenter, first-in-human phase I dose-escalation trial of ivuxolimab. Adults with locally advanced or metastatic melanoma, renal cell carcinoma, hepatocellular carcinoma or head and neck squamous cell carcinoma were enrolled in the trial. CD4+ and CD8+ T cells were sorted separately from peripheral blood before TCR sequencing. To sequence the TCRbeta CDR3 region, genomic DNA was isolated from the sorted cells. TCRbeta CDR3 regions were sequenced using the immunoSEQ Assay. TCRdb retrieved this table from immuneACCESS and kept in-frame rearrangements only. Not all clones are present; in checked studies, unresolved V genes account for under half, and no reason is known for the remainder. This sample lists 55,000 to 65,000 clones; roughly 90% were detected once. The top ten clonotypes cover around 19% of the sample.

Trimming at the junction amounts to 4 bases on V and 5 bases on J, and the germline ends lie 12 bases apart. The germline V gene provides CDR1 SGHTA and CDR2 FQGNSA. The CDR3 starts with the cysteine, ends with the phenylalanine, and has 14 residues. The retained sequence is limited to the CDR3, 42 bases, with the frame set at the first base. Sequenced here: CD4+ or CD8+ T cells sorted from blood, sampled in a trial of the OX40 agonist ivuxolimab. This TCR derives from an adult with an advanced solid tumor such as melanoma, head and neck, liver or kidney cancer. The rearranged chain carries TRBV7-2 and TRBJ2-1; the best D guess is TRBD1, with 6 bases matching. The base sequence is TGTGCCAGCAGCTCCCGGGACACCCACAATGAGCAGTTCTTC. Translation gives CASSSRDTHNEQFF.